The clone carrying this T cell receptor beta chain was observed a single time. Its antigen is as yet unknown. This table comes from immunoSEQ multiplex PCR, and its TCRdb copy is limited to in-frame clones, with some not included. The sample shows nearly 50,000 clones, 65% to 80% of them seen only once. The sample originates from a study of vaccination effects on CD4 cells after COVID-19. Study background: Approximately 2 million PBMC were placed in each well, which was supplemented with approximately 9.2 IU/ml IL-2 and about 10 ug/ml peptides.

Upon completion of 10 to 11 days in culture, CD4+ T cells were isolated. SARS-CoV-2 infected the person between March and December 2020, as confirmed by PCR. Two-dose BNT162b2 or mRNA-1273 vaccination was given to participants. V lost 0 bases, J lost 7 bases, and 3 bases stayed unmatched. The CDR3 consists of 15 residues. CDR1 is SGHRS, CDR2 YFSETQ, per germline. Sequences were derived from CD4+ T cells from PBMCs cultured without peptide, sampled after COVID-19 vaccination. This sequence joins TRBV5-1 and TRBJ2-1, with 11 bases matching TRBD2. The TCR originated in a human donor who had a prior SARS-CoV-2 infection. DNA for the CDR3: TGCGCCAGCAGCTTGGAGACTAGCGGGGTAAATGAGCAGTTCTTC. Its translation: CASSLETSGVNEQFF.